These 5 T cell receptor beta chains were sequenced from one sample in a study of shared clonotypes between healthy human individuals. Only CD45RO-negative cells positively selected for CCR7 counted as naive CD8 cells, so terminally differentiated effector memory CD45RA+ cells were excluded. Profiled with immunoSEQ multiplex PCR; TCRdb holds only in-frame clones, not every one. This sample has around 2,000,000 clones, with approximately 95% found just once. Sequenced sample: naive CD8+ T cells sorted from blood. All receptors derive from a man younger than 35 in good health.

This clone was picked up one time. The chain has TRBV27 and TRBJ1-2, with D possibly TRBD1 on 5 matching bases. V was trimmed by 3 bases and J by 2 bases, leaving 13 bases between them. Germline values: CDR1 MNHEY, CDR2 SMNVEV (reference sequence). This CDR3 is 15 amino acids long. For the CDR3, the DNA is TGTGCCAGCAGTTTCCGGTTAGGGGACAACTATGGCTACACCTTC. Protein product: CASSFRLGDNYGYTF.

The V gene is TRBV2, the J gene TRBJ1-2, with D uncertain. Trimming shortened V by 7 bases and J by 10 bases, and 16 bases separated the two germline ends. The germline CDR1 and CDR2 sequences are SNHLY and FYNNEI. This CDR3 has 12 amino acids. DNA of the CDR3: TGTGCCAGCAATCCTACCACCCTACTCTACACCTTC. Amino acids: CASNPTTLLYTF.

The chain has TRBV5-1 and TRBJ2-3; a weak D match, TRBD2 (6 bases). The CDR3 has 15 amino acids. CDR1 SGHRS and CDR2 YFSETQ come from the germline V gene. Trimming removed 3 bases from V and 1 base from J, with 12 bases in between. CDR3 sequence: CASSSGLVGTDTQYF. CDR3 bases: TGCGCCAGCAGCTCGGGACTGGTGGGCACAGATACGCAGTATTTT.

This chain joins TRBV2 and TRBJ2-5; D is undetermined. The CDR3 totals 13 residues. Trimming cost V 11 bases and J 7 bases, with 20 bases left between them. Germline CDR1 is SNHLY and CDR2 is FYNNEI. For the CDR3, the DNA is TGTGCCTCCGACCCGGGCGAAGATCGGACCCAGTACTTC. Translating gives CASDPGEDRTQYF.

V is TRBV13 and J is TRBJ1-1, with D uncertain. Germline values: CDR1 PRHDT, CDR2 FYEKMQ (reference sequence). Trimming left V 4 bases short and J 7 bases short, with 16 bases between. This CDR3 has 14 amino acids. CDR3 nucleotides: TGTGCCAGCAGCTCGCCCTCTAACAGCTATGAAGCTTTCTTT. It codes for CASSSPSNSYEAFF.